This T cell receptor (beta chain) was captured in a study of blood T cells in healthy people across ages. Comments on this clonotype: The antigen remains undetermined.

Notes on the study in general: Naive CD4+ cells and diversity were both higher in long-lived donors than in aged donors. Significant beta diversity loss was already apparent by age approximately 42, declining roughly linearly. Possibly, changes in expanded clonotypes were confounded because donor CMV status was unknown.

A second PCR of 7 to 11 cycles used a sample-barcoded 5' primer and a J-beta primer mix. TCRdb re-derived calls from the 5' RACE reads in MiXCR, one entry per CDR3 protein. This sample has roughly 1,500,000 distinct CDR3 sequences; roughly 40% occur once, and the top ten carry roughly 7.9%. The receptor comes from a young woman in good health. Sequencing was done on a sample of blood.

CDR3: CASSVGELSSPLHF. The CDR3 DNA reads TGTGCCAGCAGCGTCGGGGAGTTAAGTTCACCCCTCCACTTT. The chain joins TRBV9 to TRBJ1-6; D is uncertain. The CDR3 totals 14 residues. Germline CDR1 and CDR2: SGDLS and YYNGEE. The V end lost 2 bases, the J end lost 9 bases, and 12 bases lay between the germline ends.